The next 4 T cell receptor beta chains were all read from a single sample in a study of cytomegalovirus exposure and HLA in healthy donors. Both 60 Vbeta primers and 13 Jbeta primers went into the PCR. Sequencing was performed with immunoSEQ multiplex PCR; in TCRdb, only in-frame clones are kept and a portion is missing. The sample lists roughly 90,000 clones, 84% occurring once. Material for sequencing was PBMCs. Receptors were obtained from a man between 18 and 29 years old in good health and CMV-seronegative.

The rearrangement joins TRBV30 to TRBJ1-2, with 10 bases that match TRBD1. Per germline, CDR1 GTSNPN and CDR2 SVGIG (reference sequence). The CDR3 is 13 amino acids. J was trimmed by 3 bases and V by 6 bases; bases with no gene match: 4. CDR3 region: CACLTGGDYGYTF. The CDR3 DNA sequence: TGTGCCTGTTTGACAGGGGGCGACTATGGCTACACCTTC. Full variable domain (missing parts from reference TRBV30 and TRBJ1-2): SQTIHQWPATLVQPVGSPLSLECTVEGTSNPNLYWYRQAAGRGLQLLFYSVGIGQISSEVPQNLSASRPQDRQFILSSKKLLLSDSGFYLCACLTGGDYGYTFGSGTRLTVV.

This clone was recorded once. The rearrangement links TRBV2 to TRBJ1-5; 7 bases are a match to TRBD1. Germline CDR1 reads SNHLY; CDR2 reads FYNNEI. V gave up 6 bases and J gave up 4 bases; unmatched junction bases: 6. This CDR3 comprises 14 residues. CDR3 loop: CASRRDSPNQPQHF. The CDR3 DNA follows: TGTGCCAGCAGGAGGGACAGCCCTAATCAGCCCCAGCATTTT.

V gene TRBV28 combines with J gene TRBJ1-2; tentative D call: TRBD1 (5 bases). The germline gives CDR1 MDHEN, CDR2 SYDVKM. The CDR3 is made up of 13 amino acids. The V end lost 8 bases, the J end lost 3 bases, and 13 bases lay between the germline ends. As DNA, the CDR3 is TGTGCCAGCCAACGGGAGGGGCACTATGGCTACACCTTC. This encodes CASQREGHYGYTF.

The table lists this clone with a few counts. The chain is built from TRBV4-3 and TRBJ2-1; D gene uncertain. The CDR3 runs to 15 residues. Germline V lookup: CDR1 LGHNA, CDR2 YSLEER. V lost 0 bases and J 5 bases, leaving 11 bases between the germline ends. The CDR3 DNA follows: TGCGCCAGCAGCCAAGATTTCGCTTCGGACAATGAGCAGTTCTTC. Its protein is CASSQDFASDNEQFF.